These 19 T cell receptor beta chains share one sample of origin, sequenced in a study of shared clonotypes between healthy human individuals. Here immunoSEQ multiplex PCR was the method, and the copy in TCRdb shows in-frame clones only, minus some. Of fewer than 100,000 clones in the sample, under 70% are singletons; the top ten hold around 41%. The sequenced sample consisted of memory CD8+ T cells sorted from blood. The subset was: CD45RO+ cells pooled with CCR7-negative TemRA cells. The source of these receptors is a man aged 25-45 years in good health.

The rearrangement links TRBV10-1 to TRBJ2-3, with D perhaps TRBD2 (5 bases). The V end lost 4 bases, the J end lost 2 bases, and 7 bases lay between the germline ends. This CDR3 contains 13 residues. Germline lookup yields CDR1 WNHNN and CDR2 SYGVQD (reference sequence). CDR3 in amino acids: CASSAGNTDTQYF. The CDR3 region has the DNA TGCGCCAGCAGTGCCGGGAACACAGATACGCAGTATTTT.

J is TRBJ2-7 and V is TRBV5-1; a possible D gene is TRBD2 (5 bases). Germline V lookup: CDR1 SGHRS, CDR2 YFSETQ. The CDR3 extends over 15 amino acids. With 0 bases removed from V and 4 bases from J, the gap between germline ends came to 14 bases. CDR3 coding DNA: TGCGCCAGCAGCTTGGGGGTAGGGAGCGGATACGAGCAGTACTTC. Its protein product is CASSLGVGSGYEQYF.

The rearrangement uses TRBV25-1 and TRBJ2-7, with TRBD1 matching 9 bases. This CDR3 is 15 amino acids long. The germline CDR1 and CDR2 sequences are MGHDK and SYGVNS. Trimming took 6 bases from V and 2 from J; bases not matched to a gene: 8. In DNA, the CDR3 is TGTGCCAGCAGCAGCGGACAGGGGTCACCCTACGAGCAGTACTTC. This translates into CASSSGQGSPYEQYF.

On this clone itself: Being one base from a much bigger clone, this may be a read error. This chain links TRBV6-5 with TRBJ2-7; D might be TRBD2 (5 bases). The ends were cut back, 6 bases at V and 3 bases at J, with 9 bases in the middle. Germline values: CDR1 MNHEY, CDR2 SVGAGI. The CDR3 extends over 12 amino acids. As DNA, the CDR3 is TGTGCCAGCAGATCACTAGACTACGAGCAGTACTTC. Amino acid sequence: CASRSLDYEQYF.

The chain employs TRBV29-1 and TRBJ2-7; 7 bases align to TRBD1. This CDR3 has 14 amino acids. The V and J ends lost 4 bases and 7 bases, in that order; junction bases with no gene match: 13. CDR1 and CDR2 (germline): SQVTM, ANQGSEA. The CDR3 DNA sequence: TGCAGCGTTGTTTTACACACAGGGGCAAGGGAGCAGTACTTC. Translated, it gives CSVVLHTGAREQYF.

This clone was found many times. This chain joins TRBV11-2 and TRBJ2-1; D is ambiguous. The germline V gene encodes CDR1 SGHAT and CDR2 FQNNGV. Trimming took off 5 bases at V and 0 bases at J, with 14 bases between the two ends. The CDR3 is made up of 16 amino acids. The CDR3 region has the DNA TGTGCCAGCAGCCTATTAGAGGCGGCCTCCTACAATGAGCAGTTCTTC. Translated, it gives CASSLLEAASYNEQFF. Filled out from reference TRBV11-2 and TRBJ2-1, the complete variable domain reads EAGVAQSPRYKIIEKRQSVAFWCNPISGHATLYWYQQILGQGPKLLIQFQNNGVVDDSQLPKDRFSAERLKGVDSTLKIQPAKLEDSAVYLCASSLLEAASYNEQFFGPGTRLTVL.

The chain employs TRBV6-4 and TRBJ2-3; D call uncertain. The CDR3 covers 14 residues. CDR1 is MRHNA, CDR2 SNTAGT, per germline. Deletions cut 5 bases from V and 1 base from J, with 10 bases between. This CDR3 reads CASSSLGGTDTQYF. DNA of the CDR3: TGTGCCAGCAGTTCCCTCGGAGGCACAGATACGCAGTATTTT.

The gene calls are TRBV6-1 and TRBJ2-3; possible D gene TRBD1, 6 bases. The CDR3 length is 14 residues. The germline V and J ends were trimmed by 4 bases and 4 bases, with 12 bases remaining between them. Germline CDR1 and CDR2: MNHNS and SASEGT. CDR3 DNA: TGTGCCAGCAGTGGCACCCACAGGGCAGATACGCAGTATTTT. This codes for CASSGTHRADTQYF.

V gene TRBV29-1 combines with J gene TRBJ2-5; possible D gene TRBD1, 6 bases. V was clipped by 6 bases and J by 2 bases, with 10 bases between them. CDR1 SQVTM and CDR2 ANQGSEA come from the germline V gene. CDR3 length: 12 amino acids. The CDR3 DNA reads TGCAGCGTGGGACACCTACAAGAGACCCAGTACTTC. Residues: CSVGHLQETQYF. Full variable domain (outside the CDR3, taken from reference TRBV29-1 and TRBJ2-5): SAVISQKPSRDICQRGTSLTIQCQVDSQVTMMFWYRQQPGQSLTLIATANQGSEATYESGFVIDKFPISRPNLTFSTLTVSNMSPEDSSIYLCSVGHLQETQYFGPGTRLLVL.

The chain carries TRBV30 and TRBJ2-5, with 9 bases matching TRBD2. Unmatched junction bases numbered 6, after V lost 7 bases and J lost 6 bases. In germline, CDR1 is GTSNPN, CDR2 SVGIG (reference sequence). The CDR3 runs 12 residues. CDR3 loop: CALAGAGKTQYF. In DNA, the CDR3 is TGTGCCTTAGCGGGAGCTGGGAAGACCCAGTACTTC. The variable domain in full, with the rest retrieved from reference TRBV30 and TRBJ2-5, is SQTIHQWPATLVQPVGSPLSLECTVEGTSNPNLYWYRQAAGRGLQLLFYSVGIGQISSEVPQNLSASRPQDRQFILSSKKLLLSDSGFYLCALAGAGKTQYFGPGTRLLVL.

The V call is TRBV5-6, the J call TRBJ1-1; D might be TRBD1 (5 bases). V gave up 2 bases and J gave up 5 bases, with 10 bases separating them. Looked up from germline, CDR1 is SGHDT and CDR2 is YYEEEE. The CDR3 has 13 amino acids. CDR3 sequence reads: CASSFGGGTEAFF. DNA of the CDR3: TGTGCCAGCAGCTTTGGGGGAGGTACTGAAGCTTTCTTT.

The V gene is TRBV10-1, the J gene TRBJ2-7; 7 bases agree with TRBD2. This CDR3 has 15 residues. The germline CDR1 and CDR2 sequences are WNHNN and SYGVQD (reference sequence). The V segment lost 1 base and the J segment 9 bases; nucleotides outside the gene matches: 12. CDR3 in DNA: TGCGCCAGCAGTGAGTTTGGGACTACCAACTTACCGCAGTACTTC. The encoded protein is CASSEFGTTNLPQYF.

This clone was observed many times. The chain has TRBV18 and TRBJ2-1; tentative D call: TRBD1 (5 bases). V lost 3 bases and J 3 bases, leaving 12 bases between the germline ends. The CDR3 covers 15 residues. Germline-derived CDR1 and CDR2 are KGHSH and LQKENI. The CDR3 sequence is CASSPDETVYNEQFF. CDR3 nucleotides: TGTGCCAGCTCACCGGATGAGACAGTCTACAATGAGCAGTTCTTC.

This clone was recorded many times. This chain uses TRBV27 with TRBJ1-1, with a tentative D call TRBD1 (5 bases). CDR1 and CDR2 from the germline V gene are MNHEY and SMNVEV (reference sequence). The ends were cut back, 5 bases at V and 4 bases at J, with 17 bases in the middle. The CDR3 is made up of 15 amino acids. For the CDR3, the DNA is TGTGCCAGCAGTCCCACACGAGGGGTGCGCACTGAAGCTTTCTTT. Amino acid sequence: CASSPTRGVRTEAFF.

Remarks on this clone: This CDR3 is also generated by other DNA sequences in the sample. This chain connects TRBV19 to TRBJ1-1; D gene unclear. The CDR3 has 14 residues. CDR1 is LNHDA and CDR2 is SQIVND in the germline V gene (reference sequence). V lost 3 bases to trimming and J lost 4 bases, with 12 bases between them. CDR3 sequence reads: CASSIPGWGTEAFF. The CDR3, as DNA: TGTGCCAGTAGTATCCCGGGATGGGGCACTGAAGCTTTCTTT.

V and J are TRBV7-9 and TRBJ2-5; TRBD2 aligns across 7 bases. V lost 4 bases, J lost 2 bases, and 10 bases stayed unmatched. The CDR3 consists of 16 residues. Germline CDR1 reads SEHNR; CDR2 reads FQNEAQ (reference sequence). Here the CDR3 DNA reads TGTGCCAGCAGCTCTACCGGGACTATGGGGCAAGAGACCCAGTACTTC. Protein sequence: CASSSTGTMGQETQYF.

The CDR3 region is CASSDTGRYSYNEQFF. In DNA, the CDR3 is TGTGCCAGCAGTGACACCGGGCGTTACTCCTACAATGAGCAGTTCTTC. The chain couples TRBV6-1 to TRBJ2-1; D is ambiguous. V was shortened by 3 bases and J by 0 bases, with 12 bases between the two germline ends. This CDR3 is built from 16 residues. The V gene's germline CDR1 is MNHNS and CDR2 SASEGT.

CDR3 sequence reads: CASSYPWQGVAEAFF. CDR3 DNA: TGTGCCAGCAGTTACCCGTGGCAGGGGGTGGCTGAAGCTTTCTTT. The genes are TRBV6-5 and TRBJ1-1; 7 bases match TRBD1. J lost 6 bases, V lost 2 bases, and 9 bases had no gene match. CDR3 length equals 15 residues. Germline CDR1 is MNHEY and CDR2 is SVGAGI.

The sample holds a few counts of this clone. The chain is built from TRBV11-2 and TRBJ2-3; 9 bases are a match to TRBD2. J was trimmed by 4 bases and V by 1 base; bases with no gene match: 6. Per the germline V gene, CDR1 is SGHAT and CDR2 is FQNNGV. The CDR3 length is 16 residues. CDR3 sequence (DNA): TGTGCCAGCAGCTTAGCGGGACTAGCTTTCCCAGATACGCAGTATTTT. Residues: CASSLAGLAFPDTQYF.